This TCR beta chain was recovered during a study of blood T cell repertoires in COVID-19. Sequenced by immunoSEQ multiplex PCR; TCRdb stores in-frame clones only, minus some. Found here are fewer than 250,000 clones, 80% to 90% of them singletons; the top ten hold 2.5% to 3%. V gave up 4 bases and J gave up 2 bases; unmatched junction bases: 3. Per germline, CDR1 SGHRS and CDR2 YFSETQ. This CDR3 has 14 residues. The study recruited people aged 18 to 89 years across about two dozen US areas. As regards this clone: Other DNA sequences in the same sample also yield this CDR3.

The chain uses TRBV5-1 and TRBJ2-7, with 10 bases lining up with TRBD2. Sequencing input: PBMCs or T cells enriched from blood (not recorded which). The clonotype comes from a woman aged 30 to 39 with acute COVID-19. The CDR3 spells CASSPGLAAYEQYF. The CDR3 bases are TGCGCCAGCAGCCCTGGACTAGCGGCCTACGAGCAGTACTTC.